The 25 T cell receptor beta chains listed next were all sequenced from one sample in a study of blood T cells in healthy people across ages. Together with a sample-barcoded 5' primer, a J-beta primer mix was included in a second PCR lasting about 7 to 11 cycles. TCRdb processed the 5' RACE reads anew with MiXCR; each CDR3 protein has one entry. The data hold 1.5 million to 2 million distinct CDR3 sequences, with around half observed a single time. The sample was blood. The receptors stem from a woman between 40 and 50 years old in good health.

This chain connects TRBV4-1 to TRBJ1-5, with D unresolved. This CDR3 has 15 amino acids. Germline V gives CDR1 MGHRA, CDR2 YSYEKL. Trimming shortened V by 4 bases and J by 0 bases, and 10 bases separated the two germline ends. The CDR3 DNA sequence: TGCGCCAGCAGCCCCCTTGGGAGTAGCAATCAGCCCCAGCATTTT. Its translation is CASSPLGSSNQPQHF.

The chain has TRBV4-1 and TRBJ2-1; TRBD1 aligns across 7 bases. The CDR3 totals 16 residues. The germline V gene has CDR1 MGHRA and CDR2 YSYEKL. After removal of 1 base from V and 6 bases from J, the junction contained 9 bases not matched to a gene. Here the CDR3 reads CASSQVQGRGINEQFF. CDR3 nucleotides: TGCGCCAGCAGCCAAGTACAGGGGCGCGGTATCAATGAGCAGTTCTTC.

This chain joins TRBV24-1 and TRBJ2-5; TRBD1 matches 9 bases. Trimming took 4 bases from V and 2 from J; bases not matched to a gene: 4. The CDR3 length is 15 residues. CDR1 is KGHDR, CDR2 SFDVKD, per germline. This CDR3 is CATSEGTGQQETQYF. In DNA, the CDR3 is TGTGCCACCAGTGAAGGGACAGGGCAACAAGAGACCCAGTACTTC.

This clonotype was observed a few times. The chain is built from TRBV5-1 and TRBJ2-3; 8 nucleotides line up with TRBD1. The CDR3 is 14 amino acids. The junction had 11 bases not matched to a gene; V was cut back by 8 bases and J by 6 bases. Germline-derived CDR1 and CDR2 are SGHRS and YFSETQ. CDR3 amino acids: CASTPGQGWDTQYF. For the CDR3, the DNA is TGCGCCAGTACCCCCGGACAGGGATGGGATACGCAGTATTTT. Looking up the rest from reference TRBV5-1 and TRBJ2-3 gives the full variable domain: KAGVTQTPRYLIKTRGQQVTLSCSPISGHRSVSWYQQTPGQGLQFLFEYFSETQRNKGNFPGRFSGRQFSNSRSEMNVSTLELGDSALYLCASTPGQGWDTQYFGPGTRLTVL.

The V call is TRBV27, the J call TRBJ1-4; D possibly corresponds to TRBD1 (5 bases). Germline V gives CDR1 MNHEY, CDR2 SMNVEV (reference sequence). The V end was cut by 5 bases, the J end by 6 bases, with 10 bases between. The CDR3 has 13 residues. CDR3 residues: CASSVAGHEKLFF. The CDR3 bases are TGTGCCAGCAGTGTGGCAGGGCATGAAAAACTGTTTTTT.

The chain combines TRBV7-2 with TRBJ2-5; D might be TRBD2 (5 bases). CDR3 length: 14 amino acids. Germline V gene data show CDR1 as SGHTA and CDR2 as FQGNSA. V lost 5 bases, J lost 1 base, and 11 bases lay in between. CDR3 region: CASSIYRGQETQYF. In DNA, the CDR3 is TGTGCCAGCAGCATTTATCGGGGCCAAGAGACCCAGTACTTC. Filled out from reference TRBV7-2 and TRBJ2-5, the complete variable domain reads GAGVSQSPSNKVTEKGKDVELRCDPISGHTALYWYRQSLGQGLEFLIYFQGNSAPDKSGLPSDRFSAERTGGSVSTLTIQRTQQEDSAVYLCASSIYRGQETQYFGPGTRLLVL.

J is TRBJ2-5 and V is TRBV27, with D uncertain. The CDR3 has 14 amino acids. Germline V gene data show CDR1 as MNHEY and CDR2 as SMNVEV (reference sequence). Trimming took off 3 bases at V and 11 bases at J, with 19 bases between the two ends. CDR3 amino acids: CASSFTSRSGEQYF. The CDR3 DNA follows: TGTGCCAGCAGTTTCACCTCCCGCTCCGGTGAGCAGTACTTC.

The chain links TRBV25-1 to TRBJ1-2; D is possibly TRBD1 (6 bases). The CDR3 is 12 residues long. Germline assignment: CDR1 MGHDK and CDR2 SYGVNS. The germline V and J ends were trimmed by 4 bases and 8 bases, with 11 bases remaining between them. The CDR3 region is CASSAYRDGYTF. The CDR3 DNA sequence: TGTGCCAGCAGTGCATACAGGGACGGCTACACCTTC.

This clonotype came up a few times. The rearrangement links TRBV4-1 to TRBJ2-7; D not certain. Per the germline V gene, CDR1 is MGHRA and CDR2 is YSYEKL. The CDR3 consists of 16 residues. Deletions cut 0 bases from V and 2 bases from J, with 14 bases between. The CDR3 DNA is TGCGCCAGCAGCCAAGAGGTTTCCGGATTAACCTACGAGCAGTACTTC. Residues: CASSQEVSGLTYEQYF.

The chain couples TRBV6-5 to TRBJ1-4, with D hard to call. CDR1 is MNHEY and CDR2 is SVGAGI in the germline V gene. Trimming stripped 0 bases from V and 5 bases from J, with 4 bases between. The CDR3 is made up of 13 amino acids. The CDR3: CASSYSVNEKLFF. The DNA for the CDR3 is TGTGCCAGCAGTTACTCAGTGAATGAAAAACTGTTTTTT.

The V and J genes are TRBV20-1 and TRBJ2-1; the match to TRBD1 covers 8 bases. This CDR3 is built from 16 residues. Germline CDR1 and CDR2: DFQATT and SNEGSKA (reference sequence). The trim removed 2 bases at V and 5 bases at J, leaving 11 bases unmatched. This CDR3 is CSARRRGQGYDNEQFF. The CDR3 bases are TGCAGTGCTAGAAGGAGAGGACAGGGATATGACAATGAGCAGTTCTTC.

The V call is TRBV5-1, the J call TRBJ2-1; D tentatively reads TRBD1 or TRBD2 (6 bases each). The CDR3 covers 15 residues. In germline, CDR1 is SGHRS, CDR2 YFSETQ. The ends were cut back, 1 base at V and 8 bases at J, with 16 bases in the middle. The CDR3 DNA is TGCGCCAGCAGCTTGAGGGGGGCTACGAGCGATGAGCAGTTCTTC. Its translation: CASSLRGATSDEQFF. The whole variable domain, filled in from reference TRBV5-1 and TRBJ2-1, reads KAGVTQTPRYLIKTRGQQVTLSCSPISGHRSVSWYQQTPGQGLQFLFEYFSETQRNKGNFPGRFSGRQFSNSRSEMNVSTLELGDSALYLCASSLRGATSDEQFFGPGTRLTVL.

The V and J genes are TRBV29-1 and TRBJ2-3; a weak D match, TRBD2 (5 bases). The CDR3 sequence is 14 residues long. The germline V and J ends were trimmed by 8 bases and 0 bases, with 15 bases remaining between them. Germline-derived CDR1 and CDR2 are SQVTM and ANQGSEA. In DNA, the CDR3 is TGCAGCACCAAGGCCGGGGTTAGCACAGATACGCAGTATTTT. Amino acid sequence: CSTKAGVSTDTQYF.

The chain recombines TRBV5-5 with TRBJ2-5, with no clear D. Deletions cut 0 bases from V and 11 bases from J, with 26 bases between. This CDR3 has 17 amino acids. Per germline, CDR1 SGHKS and CDR2 YYEKEE (reference sequence). The CDR3 is CASSLEGVGSYYNEQYF. The CDR3 region has the DNA TGTGCCAGCAGCTTGGAGGGCGTTGGCAGCTACTACAATGAGCAGTACTTC.

V usage is TRBV9 and J usage is TRBJ1-2; 7 nucleotides match TRBD1. This CDR3 comprises 16 residues. V gave up 0 bases and J gave up 7 bases; unmatched junction bases: 12. Per the germline V gene, CDR1 is SGDLS and CDR2 is YYNGEE. The CDR3 DNA sequence: TGTGCCAGCAGCGTAGCCGGGACAGTGAGCGCGTCTGGCTACACCTTC. Amino acid sequence: CASSVAGTVSASGYTF.

The rearrangement joins TRBV11-1 to TRBJ2-5, with 7 nucleotides matching TRBD1. The CDR3 has 14 residues. Per germline, CDR1 SGHAT and CDR2 FQDESV (reference sequence). Unmatched junction bases numbered 15, after V lost 4 bases and J lost 13 bases. The CDR3 loop reads CASSSTQKDRAGYF. The CDR3, as DNA: TGTGCCAGCAGCTCGACCCAGAAAGACAGGGCTGGGTACTTC.

The CDR3 here is CASTVSGGTQYF. The CDR3 nucleotides read TGTGCCAGCACCGTTAGCGGTGGAACGCAGTATTTT. The chain combines TRBV6-6 with TRBJ2-3; possibly TRBD2 for D (6 bases). This CDR3 is built from 12 residues. CDR1 is MNHNY, CDR2 SVGAGI, per germline (reference sequence). Trimming removed 7 bases from V and 9 bases from J, with 14 bases in between.

Concerning this clonotype: Sequence at one end of the junction differs from germline and may be a read error. V is TRBV27 and J is TRBJ1-1, with 7 bases matching TRBD1. This CDR3 is built from 15 residues. The germline V gene has CDR1 MNHEY and CDR2 SMNVEV (reference sequence). CDR3 protein: CAGSRSQGGLAEAFF. The DNA of the CDR3 is TGTGCCGGCAGTCGGTCCCAGGGGGGGCTTGCTGAAGCTTTCTTT.

This clonotype showed up just a few times. The rearrangement links TRBV7-2 to TRBJ2-7; D is possibly TRBD1 or TRBD2 (5 bases each). V was trimmed by 5 bases and J by 7 bases, leaving 18 bases between them. The germline CDR1 and CDR2 sequences are SGHTA and FQGNSA. The CDR3 spans 14 residues. CDR3 sequence: CASSPGTFSGEQYF. In DNA form, the CDR3 reads TGTGCCAGCAGCCCCGGGACCTTTTCAGGGGAGCAGTACTTC.

J is TRBJ2-1 and V is TRBV4-2; D is ambiguous. This CDR3 contains 14 residues. Germline CDR1 reads LGHNA; CDR2 reads YNFKEQ. With 0 bases removed from V and 7 bases from J, the gap between germline ends came to 10 bases. The CDR3 spells CASSQEHWGNEQFF. The CDR3 nucleotides are TGTGCCAGCAGCCAAGAGCATTGGGGAAATGAGCAGTTCTTC.

This clonotype was seen only a few times. The chain employs TRBV11-2 and TRBJ2-5; no firm D call. The CDR3 length is 15 residues. CDR1 is SGHAT, CDR2 FQNNGV, per germline. The V end was cut by 5 bases, the J end by 2 bases, with 15 bases between. Written as DNA, the CDR3 is TGTGCCAGCAGCCCCCGGGCAGGTAGTCAAGAGACCCAGTACTTC. Its protein product is CASSPRAGSQETQYF.

This clonotype was seen more than once but under ten times. J is TRBJ2-7 and V is TRBV20-1; 9 positions agree with TRBD1. From germline, CDR1 is DFQATT and CDR2 SNEGSKA (reference sequence). The CDR3 extends over 15 amino acids. J was trimmed by 2 bases and V by 3 bases; bases with no gene match: 8. This CDR3 is CSASLGTGPPYEQYF. CDR3 DNA: TGCAGTGCTAGTTTAGGGACAGGGCCACCCTACGAGCAGTACTTC.

The chain recombines TRBV12-5 with TRBJ2-3, with D tentatively TRBD2 (6 bases). The CDR3 loop spans 13 amino acids. Trimming cost V 5 bases and J 1 base, with 7 bases left between them. Germline V gene lookup returns CDR1 LGHNT and CDR2 FRNRAP. CDR3 in amino acids: CASGSGRTDTQYF. The DNA for the CDR3 is TGTGCTAGTGGTAGCGGGCGCACAGATACGCAGTATTTT.

The V and J genes are TRBV5-6 and TRBJ2-7; the D call may be TRBD1 or TRBD2 (5 bases each). The CDR3 length is 14 residues. Germline lookup yields CDR1 SGHDT and CDR2 YYEEEE. Trimming left V 2 bases short and J 2 bases short, with 11 bases between. In nucleotides, the CDR3 is TGTGCCAGCAGCTTTCCGGGACCCACCTACGAGCAGTACTTC. This encodes CASSFPGPTYEQYF.

The V call is TRBV7-9, the J call TRBJ1-5; D not certain. V lost 1 base to trimming and J lost 7 bases, with 11 bases between them. The length of the CDR3 is 14 residues. The germline CDR1 and CDR2 sequences are SEHNR and FQNEAQ (reference sequence). The CDR3 region is CASSLDTTHQPQHF. For the CDR3, the DNA is TGTGCCAGCAGCTTAGACACGACCCACCAGCCCCAGCATTTT.